Listed below are T cell receptor beta chains from one sample, sequenced in a study of identical twins. Each CDR3 protein is one row after TCRdb ran MiXCR on the 5' RACE reads. The sample carries about 720,000 distinct CDR3 sequences, about 20% recorded once. These data were likewise used in another study, on T cells expressing NK-cell markers.

Sequences were obtained from PBMCs. These receptors all stem from a woman aged 18-29 years in good health. The CDR3 runs from the conserved cysteine through the conserved F or W. The D gene is left open where the match is weak. Size values are once, few and many counts, or a class for expanded clones, and some rows have none.

>many|TRBV5-1|TRBJ1-4|TRBD1
TGCGCCAGCAGCTTGGACGGGGACAGGGGAGGGGAAAAACTGTTTTTT
CASSLDGDRGGEKLFF
>few|TRBV15|TRBJ1-1|-
TGTGCCACCAGCAGAGATGCGTGGGGGGCGAAGGGATTCGCGAACACTGAAGCTTTCTTT
CATSRDAWGAKGFANTEAFF
>-|TRBV6-2/TRBV6-3|TRBJ2-5|-
TGTGCCAGCATGGAGCGGCACCCCCAAGAGACCCAGTACTTC
CASMERHPQETQYF
>-|TRBV6-5|TRBJ2-7|-
TGTGCCAGCAGTTACTCGAACGGCGAGCAGTACTTC
CASSYSNGEQYF
>-|TRBV7-2|TRBJ2-1|TRBD2
TGTGCCAGCGTCTTTAGCGGGGGGGCCTACAATGAGCAGTTCTTC
CASVFSGGAYNEQFF
>few|TRBV5-1|TRBJ1-3|-
TGCGCCAGCAGCTTGGCCCCAGGGAGCGGAAACACCATATATTTT
CASSLAPGSGNTIYF
>few|TRBV12-3/TRBV12-4|TRBJ2-3|TRBD2
TGTGCCAGCAGTCCCCGGGCTAGCGGGGGGCGAGATACGCAGTATTTT
CASSPRASGGRDTQYF
>-|TRBV4-1|TRBJ1-5|-
TGCGCCAGCAGCCAATATAGCTTGGACGGTGATAGCAATCAGCCCCAGCATTTT
CASSQYSLDGDSNQPQHF
>few|TRBV5-1|TRBJ2-7|-
TGCGCCAGCAGCTTGGAGGGCGAAGAGTACGAGCAGTACTTC
CASSLEGEEYEQYF
>few|TRBV6-5|TRBJ2-1|-
TGTGCCAGCAGTTACTCCGGAGTAGGTGAGCAGTTCTTC
CASSYSGVGEQFF
>few|TRBV5-6|TRBJ1-1|TRBD1
TGTGCCAGCAGGGAGACAGGGGGTGCCACTGAAGCTTTCTTT
CASRETGGATEAFF
>-|TRBV4-3|TRBJ2-1|TRBD2
TGCGCCAGCAGCCAAGTCCCTAGCGGCCTTAGCTCCTACAATGAGCAGTTCTTC
CASSQVPSGLSSYNEQFF
>-|TRBV7-9|TRBJ2-1|TRBD2
TGTGCCAGCAGCTTAGGCTCTAGCGGGAGGAACAATGAGCAGTTCTTC
CASSLGSSGRNNEQFF
>-|TRBV5-1|TRBJ2-2|-
TGCGCCAGCAGCGAGTACGGGCTCGGAAACGGGGAGCTGTTTTTT
CASSEYGLGNGELFF
>-|TRBV27|TRBJ2-3|-
TGTGCCAGCAGTCTCCTGCGTTGGGGGAACGCAGATACGCAGTATTTT
CASSLLRWGNADTQYF
>-|TRBV10-3|TRBJ1-2|-
TGTGCCATCAACACCGCGACGGGGTATGGCTACACCTTC
CAINTATGYGYTF
>-|TRBV14|TRBJ2-1|-
TGTGCCAGCAGCGGCCGGGACCGCGACAATGAGCAGTTCTTC
CASSGRDRDNEQFF
>-|TRBV15|TRBJ1-2|-
TGTGCCACCAGCAGAGATTTCGAGAGGACCTATGGCTACACCTTC
CATSRDFERTYGYTF
>-|TRBV11-2|TRBJ2-7|TRBD1
TGTGCCAGCAGACATATTTCCCACAGGGGGCAAATCTACGAGCAGTACTTC
CASRHISHRGQIYEQYF
>few|TRBV20-1|TRBJ2-5|-
TGCAGTGCTAGAACTACAGGGGAGGGAGAGACCCAGTACTTC
CSARTTGEGETQYF
>-|TRBV5-1|TRBJ2-1|TRBD2
TGCGCCAGCAGCTCCAGGACTAGCGGACTCTACAATGAGCAGTTCTTC
CASSSRTSGLYNEQFF
>few|TRBV5-6|TRBJ2-7|TRBD1
TGTGCCAGCAGCTGGGGACAGACCTCCTACGAGCAGTACTTC
CASSWGQTSYEQYF
>few|TRBV12-3/TRBV12-4|TRBJ2-3|-
TGTGCCAGCAGTTTCCCGTCCCGGACAGATACGCAGTATTTT
CASSFPSRTDTQYF
>-|TRBV6-5|TRBJ2-1|TRBD2
TGTGCCAGCAGTTCAAACCTAGCGGGGGATTACAATGAGCAGTTCTTC
CASSSNLAGDYNEQFF
>-|TRBV2|TRBJ1-1|-
TGTGCCAGCAGTCCCCAGGGTAGCGGAGCTTTCTTT
CASSPQGSGAFF
>few|TRBV5-1|TRBJ2-6|-
TGCGCCAGCAGCTTGGGACCGATCTCTGGGGCCAACGTCCTGACTTTC
CASSLGPISGANVLTF